A selection of T cell receptor beta chains follows, all from one sample in a study of beta chain features in type 1 diabetes. Sequencing used immunoSEQ multiplex PCR; TCRdb keeps in-frame clones, though not all of them. The data hold some 700,000 clones, with roughly an eighth observed a single time. The specimen was naive CD4+ T cells from blood. The receptors shown here come from a man younger than 35 with type 1 diabetes. CDR3s include the opening cysteine and the closing phenylalanine or tryptophan. Each record gives: J gene, clone size, D gene, V gene, CDR3 length, CDR3 protein, CDR3 DNA. D genes are given only for firm matches. Size is stated for part of the rows, as once, few or many counts, or as a class when the clone is expanded.

TRBJ1-1 . TRBD1 TRBV29-1 14 CSANPQGADTEAFF TGCAGCGCAAACCCACAGGGGGCAGACACTGAAGCTTTCTTT
TRBJ1-5 . . TRBV2 15 CASSEVSASNQPQHF TGTGCCAGCAGTGAAGTTTCGGCTAGCAATCAGCCCCAGCATTTT
TRBJ1-2 few TRBD1 TRBV9 16 CASSSRGQGELNVYTF TGTGCCAGCAGCTCGCGCGGGCAGGGGGAACTGAATGTCTACACCTTC
TRBJ1-4 . TRBD1 TRBV10-3 14 CAIRDGTDNEKLFF TGTGCCATCAGGGACGGGACAGACAATGAAAAACTGTTTTTT
TRBJ1-5 few . TRBV5-1 15 CASSLAGRDNQPQHF TGCGCCAGCAGCTTGGCCGGCAGAGATAATCAGCCCCAGCATTTT
TRBJ1-2 few . TRBV21-1 15 CASSKGEGGNYGYTF TGTGCCAGCAGCAAAGGAGAGGGAGGGAACTATGGCTACACCTTC
TRBJ1-6 . TRBD1 TRBV6-1 16 CASSGGTAFMDSPLHF TGTGCCAGCAGTGGGGGGACAGCTTTTATGGATTCACCCCTCCACTTT
TRBJ2-3 few TRBD2 TRBV11-3 16 CASSVALAGGPDTQYF TGTGCCAGCAGCGTCGCACTAGCGGGGGGCCCAGATACGCAGTATTTT
TRBJ2-5 . . TRBV11-1 16 CASSLGSTGPQETQYF TGTGCCAGCAGCTTAGGGTCAACGGGACCCCAAGAGACCCAGTACTTC
TRBJ2-7 . TRBD1 TRBV11-2 13 CASSQTGGREQYF TGTGCCAGCAGCCAAACAGGGGGCCGAGAGCAGTACTTC
TRBJ2-1 . . TRBV18 14 CASSPPARGGEQFF TGTGCCAGCTCACCGCCCGCGAGGGGTGGGGAGCAGTTCTTC
TRBJ2-5 . TRBD2 TRBV5-1 15 CASSSSGGLRETQYF TGCGCCAGCAGCTCTAGCGGGGGTCTACGAGAGACCCAGTACTTC
TRBJ2-3 few . TRBV4-1 15 CASSQDGQHTDTQYF TGCGCCAGCAGCCAAGACGGACAACACACAGATACGCAGTATTTT
TRBJ1-2 . TRBD1 TRBV18 14 CASSFGQVGYGYTF TGTGCCAGCTCATTCGGACAGGTGGGCTATGGCTACACCTTC
TRBJ2-1 few . TRBV7-9 16 CASSLSLLRRSGEQFF TGTGCCAGCAGCCTCTCCCTACTCCGCAGGTCTGGGGAGCAGTTCTTC
TRBJ1-2 . . TRBV30 12 CAWKGPKGGYTF TGTGCCTGGAAGGGTCCTAAGGGGGGCTACACCTTC
TRBJ2-5 . . TRBV28 12 CASSSSEETQYF TGTGCCAGCAGTAGCTCGGAAGAGACCCAGTACTTC
TRBJ2-5 . TRBD2 TRBV6-6 14 CASIGGVGQETQYF TGTGCCAGCATCGGGGGGGTTGGTCAAGAGACCCAGTACTTC
TRBJ2-7 . TRBD1 TRBV18 13 CASSSGQVHEQYF TGTGCCAGCTCGAGCGGACAGGTCCACGAGCAGTACTTC
TRBJ2-1 few . TRBV6-5 13 CASSFPSGSEQFF TGTGCCAGCAGTTTCCCGTCCGGTAGTGAGCAGTTCTTC
TRBJ1-1 few . TRBV5-6 17 CASSLEGGGVRNTEAFF TGTGCCAGCAGCTTGGAAGGCGGCGGGGTCAGGAACACTGAAGCTTTCTTT
TRBJ1-1 . . TRBV6-1 15 CASSLIGVGDTEAFF TGTGCCAGCAGCCTTATCGGGGTGGGGGACACTGAAGCTTTCTTT